This TCR beta chain was captured by sequencing in a study of control samples from healthy donors and cancer patients. This clone has just a few counts. Method: immunoSEQ multiplex PCR; TCRdb's copy keeps in-frame clones and lacks some. The sample has fewer than 15,000 clones, roughly 94% seen once. This TCR derives from a man aged 65-85 years with head and neck cancer. Sequenced material: PBMCs.

CDR3 coding DNA: TGTGCCAGCAGCTTAGGTGGGGGCTCTGGAAACACCATATATTTT. Protein product: CASSLGGGSGNTIYF. The chain links TRBV11-2 to TRBJ1-3, with D possibly matching TRBD1 (5 bases). V shed 1 base and J shed 0 bases, with 7 bases lying between them. From germline, CDR1 is SGHAT and CDR2 FQNNGV. This CDR3 is 15 amino acids long.